Reported below is one T cell receptor beta chain. A junction boundary mismatches the germline segment, possibly from a read error. Amplification yielded TCR beta CDR3 regions, with RNA transcripts as the source. In the first-round RT-PCR of the TCR CDR3, the HTBI primer set was used. MiXCR was run by TCRdb on the multiplex PCR reads, yielding one entry per CDR3 protein. The table lists 400,000 to 600,000 distinct CDR3 sequences, 20% of them singletons. Germline loops: CDR1 SGHAT, CDR2 FQNNGV. This CDR3 is built from 13 residues. The entry originates in a study of T cells in Graves' hyperthyroidism and ophthalmopathy. Uncontrolled infection, other autoimmune disease, pregnancy or lactation excluded patients.

The sequence came from a man younger than 35 with Graves' hyperthyroidism. The sequencing sample was made of blood. The chain joins TRBV11-2 to TRBJ1-3; no clear D gene. The CDR3 nucleotides are TGTGCCAGTGCGGGAGACGGCGGAAACACCATATGTTTT. It encodes CASAGDGGNTICF. Complete variable domain (other parts from reference TRBV11-2 and TRBJ1-3): EAGVAQSPRYKIIEKRQSVAFWCNPISGHATLYWYQQILGQGPKLLIQFQNNGVVDDSQLPKDRFSAERLKGVDSTLKIQPAKLEDSAVYLCASAGDGGNTICFGEGSWLTVV.